The 27 T cell receptor beta chains in this list originate from one sample, sequenced in a study of OX40 agonist ivuxolimab in advanced cancers. Libraries were prepared by immunoSEQ multiplex PCR; TCRdb keeps only in-frame clonotypes and omits some of them. This sample yields roughly 15,000 clones, of which 85% to 90% are seen a single time; about 67% belongs to the top ten. This sample comprised CD4+ or CD8+ T cells sorted from blood, obtained in a trial of the OX40 agonist ivuxolimab. All receptors derive from an adult with an advanced solid tumor such as melanoma, head and neck, liver or kidney cancer.

About this clone itself: The sample contains more than one DNA sequence encoding this CDR3. CDR3 in amino acids: CASSDAGGPGTEAFF. The CDR3 DNA reads as TGTGCCAGCAGCGACGCAGGAGGGCCGGGCACTGAAGCTTTCTTT. The chain has TRBV9 and TRBJ1-1; no clear D. V gave up 3 bases and J gave up 4 bases, with 16 bases separating them. Per the germline V gene, CDR1 is SGDLS and CDR2 is YYNGEE. The CDR3 runs 15 residues. The whole variable domain, remainder taken from reference TRBV9 and TRBJ1-1, is DSGVTQTPKHLITATGQRVTLRCSPRSGDLSVYWYQQSLDQGLQFLIQYYNGEERAKGNILERFSAQQFPDLHSELNLSSLELGDSALYFCASSDAGGPGTEAFFGQGTRLTVV.

This chain links TRBV6-5 with TRBJ2-7; the D is unclear. With 1 base removed from V and 1 base from J, the gap between germline ends came to 5 bases. The germline gives CDR1 MNHEY, CDR2 SVGAGI. The CDR3 spans 13 residues. The CDR3 region is CASSYLGSYEQYF. The CDR3 DNA is TGTGCCAGCAGTTACTTAGGGTCCTACGAGCAGTACTTC.

This chain links TRBV11-2 with TRBJ2-7, with D tentatively TRBD1 or TRBD2 (5 bases each). V lost 5 bases and J 8 bases, leaving 19 bases between the germline ends. The germline V gene encodes CDR1 SGHAT and CDR2 FQNNGV. The CDR3 is made up of 14 amino acids. The CDR3 nucleotides are TGTGCCAGCAGCGACAACCCGAGGGGAGATAAGCAGTACTTC. Protein sequence: CASSDNPRGDKQYF.

The rearrangement links TRBV30 to TRBJ2-7; TRBD1 agrees at 7 bases. V shed 8 bases and J 3 bases; nucleotides not matched to a gene: 7. This CDR3 comprises 12 residues. Germline CDR1 reads GTSNPN; CDR2 reads SVGIG (reference sequence). The CDR3 bases are TGTGCCGGTACACGGGACAGCTACGAGCAGTACTTC. Translating it yields CAGTRDSYEQYF.

This clone came up once. This chain joins TRBV9 and TRBJ2-7; 7 nucleotides align to TRBD1. The CDR3 sequence is 14 residues long. Germline V gene lookup returns CDR1 SGDLS and CDR2 YYNGEE. J was trimmed by 2 bases and V by 3 bases; bases with no gene match: 5. The CDR3 nucleotides are TGTGCCAGCAGCGATTCAGGGGGAGCCTACGAGCAGTACTTC. It is translated as CASSDSGGAYEQYF.

The chain is built from TRBV7-9 and TRBJ2-7, with 8 nucleotides matching TRBD2. Trimming at V came to 4 bases and at J to 3 bases, leaving 5 bases not matched to a gene. Looked up from germline, CDR1 is SEHNR and CDR2 is FQNEAQ (reference sequence). The CDR3 spans 14 residues. CDR3 in amino acids: CASSSGRVGYEQYF. In DNA form, the CDR3 reads TGTGCCAGCAGCTCCGGGAGGGTCGGCTACGAGCAGTACTTC.

The rearrangement joins TRBV5-4 to TRBJ2-2; 8 bases agree with TRBD1. The CDR3 contains 15 residues. V shed 6 bases and J 5 bases; nucleotides not matched to a gene: 9. CDR1 is SGHNT, CDR2 YYREEE, per germline (reference sequence). As DNA, the CDR3 is TGTGCCAGCAACTCGGGACAGGAGTGGACCGGGGAGCTGTTTTTT. It encodes CASNSGQEWTGELFF.

This sequence joins TRBV7-8 and TRBJ1-1; 7 bases are shared with TRBD1. The CDR3 loop spans 14 amino acids. CDR1 and CDR2 from the germline V gene are SGHVS and FQNEAQ. The ends lost 1 base at V and 5 bases at J; junction bases unmatched: 4. In DNA form, the CDR3 reads TGTGCCAGCAGCTTAGGACAGGGAGAGACTGAAGCTTTCTTT. The encoded protein is CASSLGQGETEAFF. The full variable domain, its missing parts supplied by reference TRBV7-8 and TRBJ1-1, is GAGVSQSPRYKVAKRGQDVALRCDPISGHVSLFWYQQALGQGPEFLTYFQNEAQLDKSGLPSDRFFAERPEGSVSTLKIQRTQQEDSAVYLCASSLGQGETEAFFGQGTRLTVV.

This clone was seen a single time. The rearrangement uses TRBV5-6 and TRBJ2-1; D gene uncertain. The CDR3 loop spans 13 amino acids. CDR1 and CDR2 from the germline V gene are SGHDT and YYEEEE. V lost 4 bases to trimming and J lost 9 bases, with 14 bases between them. CDR3 nucleotide sequence: TGTGCCAGCAGCGAAAGCGCAGCGACTGAGCAGTTCTTC. As protein: CASSESAATEQFF. The full variable domain, its missing parts supplied by reference TRBV5-6 and TRBJ2-1, is DAGVTQSPTHLIKTRGQQVTLRCSPKSGHDTVSWYQQALGQGPQFIFQYYEEEERQRGNFPDRFSGHQFPNYSSELNVNALLLGDSALYLCASSESAATEQFFGPGTRLTVL.

CDR3 nucleotide sequence: TGCGCCAGCAGTCCGGGGCATAGCACAGATACGCAGTATTTT. Translation: CASSPGHSTDTQYF. The rearrangement links TRBV5-1 to TRBJ2-3, with D possibly being TRBD1 or TRBD2 (5 bases each). V lost 5 bases and J 0 bases, leaving 10 bases between the germline ends. The CDR3 is 14 amino acids. Germline CDR1 is SGHRS and CDR2 is YFSETQ. Full variable domain (outside the CDR3, taken from reference TRBV5-1 and TRBJ2-3): KAGVTQTPRYLIKTRGQQVTLSCSPISGHRSVSWYQQTPGQGLQFLFEYFSETQRNKGNFPGRFSGRQFSNSRSEMNVSTLELGDSALYLCASSPGHSTDTQYFGPGTRLTVL.

The CDR3 DNA reads as TGTGCCAGCAGTGAAACCCTCCGGCAGGGGAGGGGGTATGGCTACACCTTC. Translation: CASSETLRQGRGYGYTF. V and J are TRBV2 and TRBJ1-2, with D maybe TRBD1 (6 bases). This CDR3 has 17 residues. The V gene's germline CDR1 is SNHLY and CDR2 FYNNEI. V lost 2 bases to trimming and J lost 5 bases, with 21 bases between them.

The V and J genes are TRBV29-1 and TRBJ2-7; TRBD2 agrees at 9 bases. CDR1 and CDR2 from the germline V gene are SQVTM and ANQGSEA. The CDR3 is made up of 16 amino acids. V shed 4 bases and J 4 bases; nucleotides not matched to a gene: 14. CDR3 residues: CSVVGTSRRSGYEQYF. The CDR3 region has the DNA TGCAGCGTTGTTGGGACTAGCAGGAGGTCAGGGTACGAGCAGTACTTC.

V is TRBV13 and J is TRBJ1-3; the D gene is possibly TRBD1 (5 bases). Deletions cut 5 bases from V and 0 bases from J, with 11 bases between. The CDR3 sequence is 15 residues long. CDR1 is PRHDT, CDR2 FYEKMQ, per germline (reference sequence). The CDR3 coding sequence is TGTGCCAGCAGCCAAGGGACTCGCTCTGGAAACACCATATATTTT. This encodes CASSQGTRSGNTIYF.

This sequence joins TRBV7-9 and TRBJ1-2; tentatively, D is TRBD1 (5 bases). The germline CDR1 and CDR2 sequences are SEHNR and FQNEAQ (reference sequence). This CDR3 region has 12 residues. V was cut by 6 bases and J by 6 bases, with 11 bases left in between. CDR3 sequence (DNA): TGTGCCAGCAGGGAGGGACCCGATGGCTACACCTTC. Its protein is CASREGPDGYTF.

The gene calls are TRBV5-6 and TRBJ2-5; 8 bases line up with TRBD1. CDR3 length: 14 amino acids. V trimming: 0 bases; J trimming: 5 bases; junction bases outside the gene matches: 3. Germline V gene sequence: CDR1 SGHDT, CDR2 YYEEEE. CDR3 region: CASSLAGQGETQYF. For the CDR3, the DNA is TGTGCCAGCAGCTTGGCCGGACAGGGCGAGACCCAGTACTTC.

V usage is TRBV6-4 and J usage is TRBJ2-1; no definite D call. Germline CDR1 reads MRHNA; CDR2 reads SNTAGT. The CDR3 sequence is 13 residues long. The germline V and J ends were trimmed by 4 bases and 5 bases, with 9 bases remaining between them. The CDR3, as DNA: TGTGCCAGCAGTGCTACTTCAAACAATGAGCAGTTCTTC. It translates to CASSATSNNEQFF.

The genes are TRBV10-3 and TRBJ1-1, with 12 nucleotides matching TRBD1. The CDR3 runs 13 residues. The V gene end was trimmed by 8 bases and the J gene end by 5 bases; junction bases not matched to a gene: 3. The germline gives CDR1 ENHRY, CDR2 SYGVKD. CDR3 bases: TGTGCCATCCGGGACAGGGGGCGGACTGAAGCTTTCTTT. Residues: CAIRDRGRTEAFF.

This clone was picked up one time. This chain links TRBV19 with TRBJ2-5; TRBD2 aligns across 10 bases. This CDR3 contains 15 residues. Unmatched junction bases numbered 5, after V lost 2 bases and J lost 5 bases. Per germline, CDR1 LNHDA and CDR2 SQIVND (reference sequence). Written as DNA, the CDR3 is TGTGCCAGTAGTATAAGCGGGAGGGGCTGGGAGACCCAGTACTTC. It specifies CASSISGRGWETQYF.

V usage is TRBV21-1 and J usage is TRBJ2-1; the D segment call TRBD2 is taken from the table without a DNA check. TRBV21-1 is a documented pseudogene. This CDR3 contains 21 residues. In nucleotides, the CDR3 is TGTGCCAGCAGCAAAGCCCTCGACCCGACTAGCGGGAGTTTTTTTATGGATGAGCAGTTCTTC. It codes for CASSKALDPTSGSFFMDEQFF.

CDR3 amino acids: CARSLTGYSGNTIYF. CDR3 nucleotide sequence: TGTGCCAGAAGCTTGACAGGTTACTCTGGAAACACCATATATTTT. V and J are TRBV5-3 and TRBJ1-3, with a tentative D call TRBD1 (5 bases). TRBV5-3 is an open reading frame, and its role is uncertain. Trimming removed 1 base from V and 0 bases from J, with 8 bases in between. The CDR3 loop spans 15 amino acids.

The chain employs TRBV20-1 and TRBJ2-2, with D unresolved. Germline-derived CDR1 and CDR2 are DFQATT and SNEGSKA (reference sequence). The CDR3 consists of 11 residues. Trimming took 2 bases from V and 10 from J, leaving 8 bases between them. DNA of the CDR3: TGCAGTGCTAGAACCGCGGAGGAGCTGTTTTTT. It is translated as CSARTAEELFF.

This clone was picked up a small number of times. CDR3 coding DNA: TGTGCCAGCAGCTTGGGACAAAACTATGGCTACACCTTC. Translated, it gives CASSLGQNYGYTF. This chain connects TRBV11-2 to TRBJ1-2; the D gene is possibly TRBD1 (6 bases). CDR1 and CDR2 from the germline V gene are SGHAT and FQNNGV. Between the trimmed V and J ends, which lost 3 bases and 2 bases, there was a span of 7 bases. The CDR3 loop spans 13 amino acids. Together with reference TRBV11-2 and TRBJ1-2, the CDR3 gives the full variable domain: EAGVAQSPRYKIIEKRQSVAFWCNPISGHATLYWYQQILGQGPKLLIQFQNNGVVDDSQLPKDRFSAERLKGVDSTLKIQPAKLEDSAVYLCASSLGQNYGYTFGSGTRLTVV.

The gene calls are TRBV5-1 and TRBJ2-1, with D unclear. The CDR3 is made up of 15 amino acids. Germline V CDR1 and CDR2: SGHRS, YFSETQ. Trimming removed 6 bases from V and 1 base from J, with 14 bases in between. The CDR3 region has the DNA TGCGCCAGCACCCTATCCGGAATTTCCTACAATGAGCAGTTCTTC. Its translation: CASTLSGISYNEQFF.

The V call is TRBV10-3, the J call TRBJ2-1; no clear D gene. The CDR3 totals 14 residues. CDR1 and CDR2 from the germline V gene are ENHRY and SYGVKD. Trimming pared 4 bases from V and 0 bases from J, leaving 7 bases between. In nucleotides, the CDR3 is TGTGCCATCAGTGTACCGACCTCCTACAATGAGCAGTTCTTC. This translates into CAISVPTSYNEQFF.

Turning to this clone: The junction and the germline gene differ at one end; a read error may be behind it. V gene TRBV7-6 combines with J gene TRBJ1-4; 7 nucleotides line up with TRBD1. The CDR3 loop spans 12 amino acids. Germline CDR1 SGHVS, CDR2 FNYEAQ. The CDR3 loop reads CASSETGRDWLF. CDR3 coding DNA: TGTGCCAGCAGCGAGACAGGGCGGGATTGGCTTTTT.

The gene calls are TRBV5-6 and TRBJ2-6; D is ambiguous. Germline V CDR1 and CDR2: SGHDT, YYEEEE. The CDR3 is made up of 13 amino acids. Trimming pared 1 base from V and 3 bases from J, leaving 2 bases between. CDR3 loop: CASSLFGANVLTF. In DNA, the CDR3 is TGTGCCAGCAGCTTGTTTGGGGCCAACGTCCTGACTTTC. Together with reference TRBV5-6 and TRBJ2-6, the CDR3 gives the full variable domain: DAGVTQSPTHLIKTRGQQVTLRCSPKSGHDTVSWYQQALGQGPQFIFQYYEEEERQRGNFPDRFSGHQFPNYSSELNVNALLLGDSALYLCASSLFGANVLTFGAGSRLTVL.

The rearrangement links TRBV19 to TRBJ1-1, with D possibly being TRBD1 (6 bases). The CDR3 has 9 residues. Deletions cut 9 bases from V and 8 bases from J, with 7 bases between. Looked up from germline, CDR1 is LNHDA and CDR2 is SQIVND (reference sequence). Here the CDR3 reads CASGTEAFF. The CDR3 DNA follows: TGTGCCAGCGGGACAGAAGCTTTCTTT.